This TCR beta chain is from a study of shared clonotypes between healthy human individuals (dated by TCRdb to about 2020). Context from the whole study: The cohort included a few men and a couple of women between 18 and 49 years of age. Blood TCR repertoires of five healthy adults were deeply sequenced to estimate repertoire size and the extent of clonotype sharing between individuals. For each donor, three plates each were used for CD4 naive and CD4 memory, two plates were used for CD8 naive, and one plate was used for CD8 memory. To increase sequencing depth and limit assay-specific biases, different laboratories used diverse techniques to prepare libraries and sequence TCR repertoires. Leukapheresis yielded between about 0.85 and 9.5 billion PBMCs per donor.

For the CD8 naive samples, CD45RO-negative cells were positively selected for CCR7, yielding a CD45RA+CCR7+ population from which TemRA cells were excluded. Healthy HIV-negative adults with no recently reported acute infections or vaccinations were included as donors. Every donor was a Caucasian adult living in Nashville, Tennessee, USA. Blood was collected by leukapheresis, and PBMCs were isolated by Ficoll-Histopaque density gradient centrifugation and then cryopreserved in liquid nitrogen vapor phase. Analytical flow cytometry was used to check the purity and quantity of every magnetically sorted T cell population. From each sorted fraction, genomic DNA was isolated and quantified by UV absorbance on a Nanodrop 2000c. Using the deep immunoSEQ assay, TCR CDR3 regions were amplified from genomic DNA by multiplex PCR. Extracted genomic DNA from each cell subset was spread evenly across all wells of several immunoSEQ 96-well plates, with each plate serving as a replicate. For sorted subsets, approximately 190 ng genomic DNA, equal to 30,000 or so T cell genomes, was loaded into each replicate PCR. Purified libraries were measured with a Qubit 3.0 fluorometer, size-checked on a Bioanalyzer 2100, and measured again with the KAPA Library Quantification kit. A separate single-read 150-cycle Illumina NextSeq 550 flow cell was used to sequence each immunoSEQ 96-well plate. The authors' pipeline ran thus. Because the immunoSEQ output held only junctional sequences and lacked quality scores, the filtering could not match the filtering applied to full-length reads. Sequences were annotated with PyIR, a Python wrapper for IgBLAST v1.9, using IMGT germline references to assign V/J genes and CDR3. Reads were removed for weak V/J assignments (E-value above 1e-6), missing CDR3, stop codons, out-of-frame junctions, or ambiguous translated residues. V3J clonotypes were defined as sequences sharing the same inferred V gene, J gene, and CDR3 amino acid sequence. Percentage overlap between repertoires was calculated by dividing the number of shared unique clonotypes by the size of the smaller repertoire. Richness of each repertoire was evaluated using RTK rarefaction, the Chao1 estimator, and Recon v2.1 estimates of unobserved clonotypes. OLGA was used to compute generation probabilities for all TCRbeta clonotypes that the gDNA method yielded from a handful of donors. In TCRdb, the immuneACCESS table is reduced to in-frame sequences with V and J assigned. These tables do not hold every clone; where another copy was compared, an unresolved V gene accounts for under half, and the others remain unexplained. V, J and clone size were drawn from that table, and D and trimming were deduced from the DNA. The sample profile shows 2 million to 2.5 million clones; approximately 94% of them were found once. The ten largest clones take up approximately 1.2% of the sample.

Via the germline V gene, CDR1 is SGHRS and CDR2 YFSETQ. V loses 4 bases, J loses 5 bases, and the germline ends lie 9 bases apart. The CDR3 holds 12 amino acids from the cysteine to the phenylalanine. CDR3 DNA only is kept here, 36 bases in frame from base 1. Study-wide conclusions, independent of this receptor: Even with the large sequencing depth, rarefaction of the sorted-subset datasets indicated that sequencing was incomplete. Sharing across several donors was observed for around 5% of naive CD4, about 3.2% of naive CD8, around 2.5% of memory CD4, and roughly 0.4% of memory CD8 clonotypes. Compared with non-shared clonotypes, the clonotypes found in all four sorted-subset donors had higher generation probabilities. Naive subsets generally had larger estimated clonotype richness than memory subsets did. Because the study included only a small number of donors, the genetic and exposure-history diversity represented was limited. Sampling was restricted to blood, and TCR repertoires in tissue are likely to differ from TCR repertoires in blood. Pairwise subsampling led to the expectation that sequencing depth would affect the degree of clonotype sharing among donors.

Regarding this clone: Which antigen it targets is not known. No clone much larger than this one lies a single base away; base qualities are absent. The sample holds other DNA sequences that translate to the same CDR3.

The sample was naive CD8+ T cells sorted from blood. The cell subset or site label here, explained by the study, means: CD45RA+CCR7+. This TCR was recovered from a man younger than 35 in good health. The chain employs TRBV5-1 and TRBJ1-1; possibly the D gene is TRBD1, per 5 matching bases. CDR3 sequence: CASSQGGTEAFF. At the DNA level, the sequence is TGCGCCAGCAGCCAGGGTGGAACTGAAGCTTTCTTT. The full variable domain, completed from the reference TRBV5-1 and TRBJ1-1 proteins outside the CDR3, reads KAGVTQTPRYLIKTRGQQVTLSCSPISGHRSVSWYQQTPGQGLQFLFEYFSETQRNKGNFPGRFSGRQFSNSRSEMNVSTLELGDSALYLCASSQGGTEAFFGQGTRLTVV.